This TCR beta chain was captured by sequencing in a study of graft-versus-host responses after intestinal transplantation. Whole-study results and caveats: The highest levels of circulating GvH clones went along with early declines in HvG clones after transplant.

TCRdb keeps only in-frame clones here, not all; method: immunoSEQ multiplex PCR. The table records some 100,000 clones, 80% to 95% of them present only once. About this clone itself: Antigen: not known.

Germline V gene sequence: CDR1 SGHRS, CDR2 YFSETQ. V lost 2 bases and J lost 5; bases outside the gene matches: 7. CDR3 length: 15 residues. The origin of this receptor is a human donor who was the organ donor for an intestinal transplant. This sample comprised unstimulated CD8+ T cells sorted from spleen or lymph node cells, obtained before transplant. The chain uses TRBV5-1 and TRBJ2-1, with 7 bases fitting TRBD1. The CDR3 loop is CASSFFPGQDNEQFF. The DNA of the CDR3 is TGCGCCAGCAGCTTTTTCCCTGGACAGGACAATGAGCAGTTCTTC. The full variable domain, in which reference TRBV5-1 and TRBJ2-1 provide the parts outside the CDR3, is KAGVTQTPRYLIKTRGQQVTLSCSPISGHRSVSWYQQTPGQGLQFLFEYFSETQRNKGNFPGRFSGRQFSNSRSEMNVSTLELGDSALYLCASSFFPGQDNEQFFGPGTRLTVL.